This paragraph covers one T cell receptor (beta chain) sequence. Its antigen is unidentified. Other DNA variants within this sample encode the same CDR3. The length of the CDR3 is 11 residues. CDR1 is MDHEN, CDR2 SYDVKM, per germline. The V end lost 7 bases, the J end lost 5 bases, and 8 bases lay between the germline ends. The data originate from a study of shared clonotypes between healthy human individuals. Study findings and constraints: Since donors were few, the genetic and exposure-history diversity represented was limited.

Sequencing used immunoSEQ multiplex PCR; TCRdb keeps in-frame clones, though not all of them. The sample has about 1 million clones; around 75% are singletons. V usage is TRBV28 and J usage is TRBJ1-2; no firm D call. Sequenced input: memory CD4+ T cells sorted from blood. Described subset: CD45RA-negative fraction. The sequence was collected from a man aged 18 to 29 in good health. The chain's CDR3 is CASTSQYGYTF. The CDR3 nucleotides read TGTGCCAGCACCTCCCAATATGGCTACACCTTC.